Each of the 25 T cell receptor beta chains below was sequenced from the same sample in a study of lymphopenia after photon versus proton radiotherapy. Generated by immunoSEQ multiplex PCR, the TCRdb table keeps only in-frame clones and is missing some. The data contain about 68,000 clones, approximately 91% of them singletons. The sequences come from peripheral blood, collected from a patient treated with photon-based radiotherapy. These receptors were obtained from a woman in her 70s with pancreatic cancer.

V and J are TRBV7-8 and TRBJ1-2; D is possibly TRBD1 (6 bases). Germline V gives CDR1 SGHVS, CDR2 FQNEAQ. The V end lost 10 bases, the J end lost 7 bases, and 19 bases lay between the germline ends. The CDR3 is 13 amino acids. CDR3 region: CATSYRANFGYTF. As DNA, the CDR3 is TGTGCCACCTCTTACAGGGCCAATTTTGGCTACACCTTC.

The rearrangement uses TRBV27 and TRBJ1-2; D not certain. The CDR3 runs 14 residues. Germline V CDR1 and CDR2: MNHEY, SMNVEV (reference sequence). The V end lost 6 bases, the J end lost 7 bases, and 18 bases lay between the germline ends. Written as DNA, the CDR3 is TGTGCCAGCAGGTCCGACTCGACAATCGGTGGCTACACCTTC. It is translated as CASRSDSTIGGYTF.

V usage is TRBV28 and J usage is TRBJ2-1; D is possibly TRBD1 or TRBD2 (5 bases each). The CDR3 runs 14 residues. The germline gives CDR1 MDHEN, CDR2 SYDVKM. Trimming removed 9 bases at V and 2 bases at J, with 14 bases between. The CDR3 region is CASHQGSAYNEQFF. The CDR3 DNA is TGTGCCAGTCATCAGGGTAGCGCCTACAATGAGCAGTTCTTC.

This clone was found once. The chain is built from TRBV2 and TRBJ1-2, with 11 positions matching TRBD1. Germline CDR1 and CDR2: SNHLY and FYNNEI. The CDR3 is made up of 15 amino acids. The trim removed 1 base at V and 6 bases at J, leaving 4 bases unmatched. Written as DNA, the CDR3 is TGTGCCAGCAGTGAAGGGACAGGGGGCGCAAATGGCTACACCTTC. Amino acids: CASSEGTGGANGYTF.

This clone was seen only once. The genes are TRBV19 and TRBJ2-3, with TRBD2 identical over 10 bases. J gave up 1 base and V 2 bases, and 3 bases lay outside the gene matches. CDR3 size: 16 residues. Germline assignment: CDR1 LNHDA and CDR2 SQIVND (reference sequence). The CDR3 protein is CASSISLAGGTDTQYF. The CDR3 nucleotides are TGTGCCAGTAGTATATCTCTAGCGGGAGGCACAGATACGCAGTATTTT.

The J gene is TRBJ2-4, the V gene TRBV18; perhaps TRBD2 as D (5 bases). CDR1 and CDR2 from the germline V gene are KGHSH and LQKENI. V was pared by 5 bases and J by 8 bases, with 13 bases between. The CDR3 length is 13 residues. CDR3 in amino acids: CASSILGWDIQYF. For the CDR3, the DNA is TGTGCCAGCTCAATACTAGGGTGGGACATTCAGTACTTC.

The V call is TRBV5-4, the J call TRBJ2-1; 16 nucleotides align to TRBD2. The junction had 12 bases not matched to a gene; V was cut back by 4 bases and J by 8 bases. CDR3 length: 18 residues. Germline V CDR1 and CDR2: SGHNT, YYREEE (reference sequence). For the CDR3, the DNA is TGTGCCAGCAGCAATGCGGGACTAGCGGGAGGGCGTTCGGATGAGCAGTTCTTC. It codes for CASSNAGLAGGRSDEQFF.

This clone was found a few times. The genes are TRBV19 and TRBJ2-7, with 8 bases that match TRBD1. The CDR3 totals 15 residues. V lost 3 bases to trimming and J lost 3 bases; unmatched junction nucleotides: 7. The V gene's germline CDR1 is LNHDA and CDR2 SQIVND (reference sequence). The CDR3 nucleotides are TGTGCCAGTAGTATCGGGACAGGACCCTTCTACGAGCAGTACTTC. Residues: CASSIGTGPFYEQYF. The full variable domain, rest sourced from reference TRBV19 and TRBJ2-7, is DGGITQSPKYLFRKEGQNVTLSCEQNLNHDAMYWYRQDPGQGLRLIYYSQIVNDFQKGDIAEGYSVSREKKESFPLTVTSAQKNPTAFYLCASSIGTGPFYEQYFGPGTRLTVT.

The chain recombines TRBV19 with TRBJ2-5, with D unresolved. Germline CDR1 is LNHDA and CDR2 is SQIVND (reference sequence). This CDR3 has 11 amino acids. The V and J ends lost 5 bases and 5 bases respectively, with 6 bases between them. This CDR3 reads CASSVRETQYF. The CDR3 coding sequence is TGTGCCAGTAGTGTTAGGGAGACCCAGTACTTC.

The rearrangement uses TRBV6-4 and TRBJ2-2; no reliable D call. Per the germline V gene, CDR1 is MRHNA and CDR2 is SNTAGT. V lost 3 bases to trimming and J lost 2 bases, with 7 bases between them. The CDR3 is 14 residues long. The CDR3 spells CASSEVLNTGELFF. In DNA, the CDR3 is TGTGCCAGCAGTGAAGTCCTCAACACCGGGGAGCTGTTTTTT.

The chain is built from TRBV28 and TRBJ2-5; tentatively, D is TRBD2 (6 bases). Trimming shortened V by 0 bases and J by 3 bases, and 14 bases separated the two germline ends. Germline loops: CDR1 MDHEN, CDR2 SYDVKM. The CDR3 spans 16 residues. Here the CDR3 DNA reads TGTGCCAGCAGTTTATGGTCCCCGGAGCGGGAAGAGACCCAGTACTTC. Translation gives CASSLWSPEREETQYF.

This clone was recorded only once. This chain joins TRBV7-9 and TRBJ1-2; D is unclear. Trimming removed 5 bases from V and 4 bases from J, with 17 bases in between. The CDR3 sequence is 15 residues long. Germline CDR1 SEHNR, CDR2 FQNEAQ (reference sequence). In nucleotides, the CDR3 is TGTGCCAGCAGCGGCCCCTCCGACCTTTTCTATGGCTACACCTTC. It encodes CASSGPSDLFYGYTF.

The gene calls are TRBV29-1 and TRBJ2-2; the match to TRBD1 covers 7 bases. The CDR3 sequence is 12 residues long. The V segment lost 7 bases and the J segment 5 bases; nucleotides outside the gene matches: 4. CDR1 and CDR2 (germline): SQVTM, ANQGSEA. The DNA for the CDR3 is TGCAGCGGTGGGACAGCGACCGGGGAGCTGTTTTTT. Its translation: CSGGTATGELFF.

This clone appeared a single time. This chain uses TRBV7-2 with TRBJ2-7; D is perhaps TRBD2 (6 bases). V was trimmed by 1 base and J by 0 bases, leaving 13 bases between them. Per the germline V gene, CDR1 is SGHTA and CDR2 is FQGNSA. The CDR3 is 16 amino acids. CDR3 amino acids: CASSLVGGASSYEQYF. The CDR3 DNA reads TGTGCCAGCAGCTTAGTCGGCGGGGCCAGCTCCTACGAGCAGTACTTC.

The rearrangement uses TRBV7-6 and TRBJ2-1; the D gene is possibly TRBD1 (6 bases). This CDR3 spans 14 amino acids. In germline, CDR1 is SGHVS, CDR2 FNYEAQ. Trimming cost V 2 bases and J 7 bases, with 12 bases left between them. The CDR3 loop is CASSLTTGWNEQFF. CDR3 sequence (DNA): TGTGCCAGCAGCTTAACTACAGGGTGGAATGAGCAGTTCTTC.

This clone was seen just once. J is TRBJ2-7 and V is TRBV5-1, with D possibly being TRBD1 (5 bases). Trimming removed 3 bases from V and 3 bases from J, with 13 bases in between. This CDR3 has 14 amino acids. Per the germline V gene, CDR1 is SGHRS and CDR2 is YFSETQ. CDR3 amino acids: CASSSRTPFYEQYF. Written as DNA, the CDR3 is TGCGCCAGCAGCTCCCGGACACCGTTCTACGAGCAGTACTTC.

This clone came up a few times. This rearrangement joins TRBV7-2 to TRBJ1-5; D not certain. In germline, CDR1 is SGHTA, CDR2 FQGNSA. The CDR3 consists of 13 residues. V was trimmed by 5 bases and J by 6 bases, leaving 11 bases between them. The CDR3 is CASSPSFGQPQHF. The DNA for the CDR3 is TGTGCCAGCAGCCCATCTTTTGGTCAGCCCCAGCATTTT.

This chain uses TRBV7-3 with TRBJ2-5; D might be TRBD2 (6 bases). Trimming removed 5 bases at V and 2 bases at J, with 15 bases between. Germline V gene lookup returns CDR1 SGHTA and CDR2 FQGTGA. This CDR3 has 15 amino acids. CDR3 bases: TGTGCCAGCAGCCCGGGAGTTCAACTTCAAGAGACCCAGTACTTC. Translation gives CASSPGVQLQETQYF.

This clone was observed a single time. V is TRBV19 and J is TRBJ2-7; D is ambiguous. Germline V gene data show CDR1 as LNHDA and CDR2 as SQIVND (reference sequence). This CDR3 is built from 13 residues. V was cut by 6 bases and J by 5 bases, with 14 bases left in between. The DNA for the CDR3 is TGTGCCAGTAGCTGGAACGAGGAAAACGAGCAGTACTTC. Residues: CASSWNEENEQYF.

The table lists this clone with a count of one. The chain carries TRBV29-1 and TRBJ2-3; weak D call: TRBD1 (6 bases). V dropped 6 bases and J dropped 2 bases, with 15 bases sitting between them. The germline gives CDR1 SQVTM, CDR2 ANQGSEA. The CDR3 extends over 14 amino acids. The CDR3 is CSVQRGSSTDTQYF. CDR3 in DNA: TGCAGCGTACAGAGGGGGTCCTCCACAGATACGCAGTATTTT.

The genes are TRBV5-5 and TRBJ2-1; D is possibly TRBD2 (6 bases). V gave up 0 bases and J gave up 5 bases, with 9 bases separating them. The length of the CDR3 is 14 residues. Germline CDR1 is SGHKS and CDR2 is YYEKEE (reference sequence). In nucleotides, the CDR3 is TGTGCCAGCAGCTTGGGCGGGAACAACAATGAGCAGTTCTTC. It encodes CASSLGGNNNEQFF.

The chain links TRBV19 to TRBJ1-5, with D possibly TRBD1 on 6 matching bases. Germline-derived CDR1 and CDR2 are LNHDA and SQIVND (reference sequence). The CDR3 covers 13 residues. Trimming pared 5 bases from V and 4 bases from J, leaving 9 bases between. This CDR3 is CASSLTGNQPQHF. The CDR3 nucleotides read TGTGCCAGTAGTCTGACAGGAAATCAGCCCCAGCATTTT.

This rearrangement joins TRBV27 to TRBJ1-5; TRBD1 aligns across 7 bases. V dropped 2 bases and J dropped 6; count of bases not matched to a gene: 1. Per the germline V gene, CDR1 is MNHEY and CDR2 is SMNVEV (reference sequence). The CDR3 is 13 amino acids. The CDR3 DNA sequence: TGTGCCAGCAGTTTAGACAGGGTTCAGCCCCAGCATTTT. It translates to CASSLDRVQPQHF.

This rearrangement joins TRBV28 to TRBJ1-2; tentative D call: TRBD1 (6 bases). The CDR3 totals 13 residues. Germline V lookup: CDR1 MDHEN, CDR2 SYDVKM. Trimming left V 6 bases short and J 8 bases short, with 16 bases between. CDR3 sequence: CASRVTGIRGYTF. The CDR3 bases are TGTGCCAGCAGAGTCACAGGGATCCGAGGCTACACCTTC.

The genes are TRBV10-1 and TRBJ1-3, with 8 bases matching TRBD1. V was clipped by 9 bases and J by 2 bases; unmatched bases: 12. This CDR3 is built from 16 residues. Germline lookup yields CDR1 WNHNN and CDR2 SYGVQD (reference sequence). CDR3 sequence reads: CASTVDRVCTGNTIYF. DNA of the CDR3: TGCGCCAGTACGGTGGACAGGGTTTGCACTGGAAACACCATATATTTT.